The clone carrying this TCR beta chain showed up just a few times. Its antigen remains unidentified. Per the study methods: Quality scores were absent from the junction-only immunoSEQ sequences, so filtering differed. The assay was immunoSEQ multiplex PCR, and TCRdb's table has in-frame clones only and misses some. V and J calls and clone size are given by that table; D and trimming were obtained from the DNA. The sample has hundreds of thousands of clones; nearly 97% are singletons. The V gene end was trimmed by 9 bases and the J gene end by 5 bases; junction bases not matched to a gene: 3. This CDR3 region has 11 residues. Germline loops: CDR1 LNHDA, CDR2 SQIVND (reference sequence). This sample stems from a study of shared clonotypes between healthy human individuals. Study in general: Per-donor plates numbered three CD4 naive, three CD4 memory, two CD8 naive and one CD8 memory. Study-wide points: Naive CD4 clonotypes overlapped across a handful of donors at around 4.8%. The small donor group covered limited genetic and exposure diversity.

Cells designated naive CD8 were CD45RO-negative and were positively selected for CCR7, with terminally differentiated effector memory CD45RA+ cells excluded. The TCR sequence derives from a woman aged 30 to 39 in good health. V usage is TRBV19 and J usage is TRBJ1-1; 7 bases are shared with TRBD1. Sequences were obtained from naive CD8+ T cells sorted from blood. In DNA form, the CDR3 reads TGTGCCAGCAGCAGGGGGACTGAAGCTTTCTTT. Translation: CASSRGTEAFF. The complete variable domain, with remaining parts taken from reference TRBV19 and TRBJ1-1, reads DGGITQSPKYLFRKEGQNVTLSCEQNLNHDAMYWYRQDPGQGLRLIYYSQIVNDFQKGDIAEGYSVSREKKESFPLTVTSAQKNPTAFYLCASSRGTEAFFGQGTRLTVV.